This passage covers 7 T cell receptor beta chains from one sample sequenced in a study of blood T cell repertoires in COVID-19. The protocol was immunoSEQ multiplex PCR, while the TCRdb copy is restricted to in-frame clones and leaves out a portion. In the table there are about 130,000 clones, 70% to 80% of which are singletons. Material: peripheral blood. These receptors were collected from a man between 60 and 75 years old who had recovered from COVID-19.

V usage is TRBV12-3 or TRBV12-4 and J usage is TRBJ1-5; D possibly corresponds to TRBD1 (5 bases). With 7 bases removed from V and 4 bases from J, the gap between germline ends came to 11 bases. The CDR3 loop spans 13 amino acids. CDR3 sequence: CASTPGGNQPQHF. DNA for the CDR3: TGTGCCAGCACCCCGGGGGGTAATCAGCCCCAGCATTTT.

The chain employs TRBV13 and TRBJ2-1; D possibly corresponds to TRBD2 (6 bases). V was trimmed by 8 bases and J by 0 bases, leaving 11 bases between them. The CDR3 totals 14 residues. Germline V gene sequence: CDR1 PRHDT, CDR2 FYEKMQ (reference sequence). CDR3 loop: CASSELASYNEQFF. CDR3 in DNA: TGTGCCAGCTCCGAACTAGCCTCCTACAATGAGCAGTTCTTC.

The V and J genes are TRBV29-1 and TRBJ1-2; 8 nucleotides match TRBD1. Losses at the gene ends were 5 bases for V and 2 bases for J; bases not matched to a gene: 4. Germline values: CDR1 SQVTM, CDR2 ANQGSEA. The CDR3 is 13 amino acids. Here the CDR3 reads CSVPRTGNYGYTF. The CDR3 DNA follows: TGCAGCGTTCCCAGGACAGGGAACTATGGCTACACCTTC.

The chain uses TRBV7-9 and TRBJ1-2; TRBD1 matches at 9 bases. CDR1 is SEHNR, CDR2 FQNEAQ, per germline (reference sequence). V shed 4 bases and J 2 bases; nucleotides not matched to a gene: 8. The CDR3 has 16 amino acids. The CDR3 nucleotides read TGTGCCAGCAGCTCAGGACGGGACAGGGTGAACTATGGCTACACCTTC. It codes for CASSSGRDRVNYGYTF.

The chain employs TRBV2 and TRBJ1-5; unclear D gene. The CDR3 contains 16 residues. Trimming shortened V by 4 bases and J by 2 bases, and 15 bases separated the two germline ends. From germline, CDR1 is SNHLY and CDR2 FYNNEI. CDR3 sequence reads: CASSVGRTTGNQPQHF. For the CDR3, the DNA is TGTGCCAGCAGTGTAGGTCGAACTACGGGCAATCAGCCCCAGCATTTT. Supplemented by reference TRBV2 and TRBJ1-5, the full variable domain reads EPEVTQTPSHQVTQMGQEVILRCVPISNHLYFYWYRQILGQKVEFLVSFYNNEISEKSEIFDDQFSVERPDGSNFTLKIRSTKLEDSAMYFCASSVGRTTGNQPQHFGDGTRLSIL.

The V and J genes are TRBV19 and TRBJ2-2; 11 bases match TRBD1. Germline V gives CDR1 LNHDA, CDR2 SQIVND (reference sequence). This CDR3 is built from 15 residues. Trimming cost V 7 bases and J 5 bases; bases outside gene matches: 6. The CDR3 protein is CASNKDRGRTGELFF. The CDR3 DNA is TGTGCCAGTAATAAGGACAGGGGGCGGACCGGGGAGCTGTTTTTT.

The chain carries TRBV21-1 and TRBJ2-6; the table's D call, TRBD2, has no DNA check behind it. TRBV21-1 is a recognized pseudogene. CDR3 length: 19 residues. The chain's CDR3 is CASEGRIAGGLPGANVLTF. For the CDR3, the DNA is TGTGCCAGCGAGGGTCGAATAGCGGGAGGGCTTCCTGGGGCCAACGTCCTGACTTTC.